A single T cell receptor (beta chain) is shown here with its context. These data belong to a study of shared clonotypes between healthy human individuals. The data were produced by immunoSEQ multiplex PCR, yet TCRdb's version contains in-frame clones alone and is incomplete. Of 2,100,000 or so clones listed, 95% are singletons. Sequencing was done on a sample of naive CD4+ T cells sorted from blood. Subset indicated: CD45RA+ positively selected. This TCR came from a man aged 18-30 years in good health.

CDR3 protein: CASSTLGAGVSHEQFF. CDR3 in DNA: TGTGCCAGTAGTACCTTAGGGGCGGGAGTCAGCCATGAGCAGTTCTTC. The genes are TRBV19 and TRBJ2-1; 7 nucleotides line up with TRBD2. CDR1 and CDR2 from the germline V gene are LNHDA and SQIVND (reference sequence). The CDR3 consists of 16 residues. V shed 4 bases, J shed 8 bases, and the junction held 14 bases outside the gene matches.